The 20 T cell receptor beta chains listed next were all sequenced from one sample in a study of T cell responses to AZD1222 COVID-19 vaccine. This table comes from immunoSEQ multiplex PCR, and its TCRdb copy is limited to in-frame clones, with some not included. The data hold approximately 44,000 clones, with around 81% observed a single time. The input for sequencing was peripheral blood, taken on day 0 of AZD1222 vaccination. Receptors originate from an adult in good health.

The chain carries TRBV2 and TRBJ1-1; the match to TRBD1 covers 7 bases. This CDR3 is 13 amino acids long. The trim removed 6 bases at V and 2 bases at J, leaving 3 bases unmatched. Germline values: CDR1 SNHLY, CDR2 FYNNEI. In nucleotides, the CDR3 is TGTGCCAGCAGGACAGGGCCTAACACTGAAGCTTTCTTT. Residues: CASRTGPNTEAFF.

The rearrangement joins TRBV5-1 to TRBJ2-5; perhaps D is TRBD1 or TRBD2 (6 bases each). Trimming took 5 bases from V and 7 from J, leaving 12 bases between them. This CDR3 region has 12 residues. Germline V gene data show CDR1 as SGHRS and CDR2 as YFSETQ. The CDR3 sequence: CASREGGGTQYF. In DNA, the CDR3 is TGCGCCAGCAGAGAGGGGGGCGGGACCCAGTACTTC.

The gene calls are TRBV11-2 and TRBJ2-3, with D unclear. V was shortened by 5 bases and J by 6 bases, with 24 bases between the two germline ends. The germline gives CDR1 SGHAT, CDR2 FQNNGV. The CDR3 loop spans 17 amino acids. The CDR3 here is CASSRLDLTALTDTQYF. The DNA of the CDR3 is TGTGCCAGCAGCCGACTCGACCTGACGGCCCTCACGGATACGCAGTATTTT.

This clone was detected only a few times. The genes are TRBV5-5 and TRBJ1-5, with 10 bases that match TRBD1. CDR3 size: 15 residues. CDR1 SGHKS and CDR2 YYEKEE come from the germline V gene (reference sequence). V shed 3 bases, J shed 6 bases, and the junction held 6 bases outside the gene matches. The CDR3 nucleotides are TGTGCCAGCAGCTGGGACAGGGGCGGGAGTCAGCCCCAGCATTTT. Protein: CASSWDRGGSQPQHF.

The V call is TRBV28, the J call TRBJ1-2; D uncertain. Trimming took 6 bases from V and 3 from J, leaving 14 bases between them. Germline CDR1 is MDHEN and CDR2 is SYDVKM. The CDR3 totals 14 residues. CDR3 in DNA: TGTGCCAGCAGCCCTTCGTCAGCACACTATGGCTACACCTTC. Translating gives CASSPSSAHYGYTF.

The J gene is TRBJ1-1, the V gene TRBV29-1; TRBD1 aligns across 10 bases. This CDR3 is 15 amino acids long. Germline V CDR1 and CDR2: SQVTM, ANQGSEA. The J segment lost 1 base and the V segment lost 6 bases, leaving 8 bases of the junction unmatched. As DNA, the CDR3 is TGCAGCGTACGGGGGACAGGGGATTCGAACACTGAAGCTTTCTTT. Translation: CSVRGTGDSNTEAFF.

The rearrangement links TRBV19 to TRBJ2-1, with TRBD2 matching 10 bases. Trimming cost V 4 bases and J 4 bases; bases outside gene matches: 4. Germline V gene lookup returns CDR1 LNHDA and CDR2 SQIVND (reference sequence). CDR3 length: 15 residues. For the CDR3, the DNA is TGTGCCAGTAGTAGTGGTAGCGGGGGGTACAATGAGCAGTTCTTC. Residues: CASSSGSGGYNEQFF.

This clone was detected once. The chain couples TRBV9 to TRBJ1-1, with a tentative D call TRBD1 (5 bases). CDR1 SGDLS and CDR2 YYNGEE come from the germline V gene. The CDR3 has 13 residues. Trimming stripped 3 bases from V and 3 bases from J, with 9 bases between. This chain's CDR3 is CASSALRDTEAFF. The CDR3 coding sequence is TGTGCCAGCAGCGCCCTCAGGGACACTGAAGCTTTCTTT.

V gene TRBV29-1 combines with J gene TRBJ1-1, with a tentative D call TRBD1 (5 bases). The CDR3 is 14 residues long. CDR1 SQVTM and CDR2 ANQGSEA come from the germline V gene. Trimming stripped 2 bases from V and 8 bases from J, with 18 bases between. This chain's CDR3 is CSVERSGGSSEAFF. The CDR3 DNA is TGCAGCGTTGAAAGATCCGGGGGATCTTCGGAAGCTTTCTTT.

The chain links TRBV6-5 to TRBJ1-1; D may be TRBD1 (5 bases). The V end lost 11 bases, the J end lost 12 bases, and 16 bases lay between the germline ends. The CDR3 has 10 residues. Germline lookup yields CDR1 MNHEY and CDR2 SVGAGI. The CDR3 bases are TGTGCCGATGGAGCAGGGTACTCTTTCTTT. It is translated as CADGAGYSFF.

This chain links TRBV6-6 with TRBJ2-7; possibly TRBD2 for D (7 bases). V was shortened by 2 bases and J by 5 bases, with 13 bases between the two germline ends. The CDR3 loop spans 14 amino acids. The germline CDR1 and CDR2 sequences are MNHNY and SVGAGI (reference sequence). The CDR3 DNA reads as TGTGCCAGCAGTTACGGCGGGGGCTTCGACGAGCAGTACTTC. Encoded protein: CASSYGGGFDEQYF.

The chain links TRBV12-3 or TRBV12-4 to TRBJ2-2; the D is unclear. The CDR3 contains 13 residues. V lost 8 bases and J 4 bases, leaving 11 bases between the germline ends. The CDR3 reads CASGTFLTGELFF. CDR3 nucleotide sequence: TGTGCCAGCGGCACTTTTCTCACCGGGGAGCTGTTTTTT.

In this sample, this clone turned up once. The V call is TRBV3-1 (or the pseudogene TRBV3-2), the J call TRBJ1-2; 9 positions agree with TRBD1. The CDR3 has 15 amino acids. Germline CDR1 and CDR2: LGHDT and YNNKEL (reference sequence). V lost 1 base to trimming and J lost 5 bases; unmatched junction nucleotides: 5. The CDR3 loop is CASSQGTGVLYGYTF. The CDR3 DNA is TGTGCCAGCAGCCAAGGGACAGGGGTTCTTTATGGCTACACCTTC.

CDR3 bases: TGTGCCAGCAGCTCACGGGGAGGGTCCAATCAGCCCCAGCATTTT. It yields the protein CASSSRGGSNQPQHF. The chain uses TRBV7-8 and TRBJ1-5; no definite D call. The V and J ends lost 4 bases and 3 bases respectively, with 13 bases between them. CDR1 is SGHVS and CDR2 is FQNEAQ in the germline V gene. The CDR3 length is 15 residues.

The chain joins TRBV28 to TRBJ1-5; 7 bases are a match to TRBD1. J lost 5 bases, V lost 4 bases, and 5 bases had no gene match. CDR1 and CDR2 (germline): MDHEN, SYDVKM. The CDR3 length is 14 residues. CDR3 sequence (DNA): TGTGCCAGCAGTTGGACAGGACGGGATCAGCCCCAGCATTTT. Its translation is CASSWTGRDQPQHF. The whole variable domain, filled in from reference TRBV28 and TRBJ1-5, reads DVKVTQSSRYLVKRTGEKVFLECVQDMDHENMFWYRQDPGLGLRLIYFSYDVKMKEKGDIPEGYSVSREKKERFSLILESASTNQTSMYLCASSWTGRDQPQHFGDGTRLSIL.

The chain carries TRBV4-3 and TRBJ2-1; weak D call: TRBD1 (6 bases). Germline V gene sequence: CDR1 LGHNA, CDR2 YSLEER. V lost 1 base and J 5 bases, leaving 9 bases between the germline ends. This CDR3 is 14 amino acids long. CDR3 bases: TGCGCCAGCAGCCAAGGGGCAGGGGACAATGAGCAGTTCTTC. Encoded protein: CASSQGAGDNEQFF.

The CDR3 is CASSLEGSGNTIYF. The DNA for the CDR3 is TGTGCCAGCAGCTTAGAGGGTTCTGGAAACACCATATATTTT. The rearrangement uses TRBV11-2 and TRBJ1-3, with D unclear. The V gene's germline CDR1 is SGHAT and CDR2 FQNNGV. This CDR3 is built from 14 residues. V lost 0 bases to trimming and J lost 1 base, with 4 bases between them.

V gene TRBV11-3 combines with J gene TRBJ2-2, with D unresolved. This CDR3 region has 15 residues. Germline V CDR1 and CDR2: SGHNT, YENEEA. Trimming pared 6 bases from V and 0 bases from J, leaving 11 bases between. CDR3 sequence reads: CASSARSANTGELFF. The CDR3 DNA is TGTGCCAGCAGTGCGAGGAGCGCGAACACCGGGGAGCTGTTTTTT.

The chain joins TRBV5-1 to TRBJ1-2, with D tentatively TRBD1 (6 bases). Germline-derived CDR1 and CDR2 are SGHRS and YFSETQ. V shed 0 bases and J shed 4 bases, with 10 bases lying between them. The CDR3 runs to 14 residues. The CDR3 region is CASSLGDRTYGYTF. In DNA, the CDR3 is TGCGCCAGCAGCTTGGGAGACAGGACCTATGGCTACACCTTC.

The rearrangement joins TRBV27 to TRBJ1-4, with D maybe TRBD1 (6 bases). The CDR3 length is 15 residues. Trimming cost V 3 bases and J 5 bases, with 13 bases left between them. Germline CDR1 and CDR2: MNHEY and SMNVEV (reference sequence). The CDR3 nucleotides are TGTGCCAGCAGTTTTTTGGACAGACGAAATGAAAAACTGTTTTTT. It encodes CASSFLDRRNEKLFF. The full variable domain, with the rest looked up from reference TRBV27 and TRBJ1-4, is EAQVTQNPRYLITVTGKKLTVTCSQNMNHEYMSWYRQDPGLGLRQIYYSMNVEVTDKGDVPEGYKVSRKEKRNFPLILESPSPNQTSLYFCASSFLDRRNEKLFFGSGTQLSVL.